Listed below are T cell receptor beta chains from one sample, sequenced in a study of a mutant IDH1 vaccine in newly diagnosed glioma. The assay was immunoSEQ multiplex PCR, and TCRdb's table has in-frame clones only and misses some. The sample lists tens of thousands of clones; 90% to 95% were seen once. The antigens for these receptors are not known. The sample in question was PBMCs, obtained from a glioma patient whose treatment included an IDH1 peptide vaccine. The source is a woman aged 50 to 65 with glioma. Both conserved end residues are part of each CDR3. The D gene is left open where the match is weak. The size of a clone is reported for some rows only, either as once, few or many, or as a class for expanded clones.

v_gene: TRBV11-2; j_gene: TRBJ2-7; d_gene: TRBD1; abundance: .; CDR3nt: TGTGCCAGCAGCTCATACCCGGACAGGGCGGGGCAGTACTTC; CDR3aa: CASSSYPDRAGQYF
v_gene: TRBV19; j_gene: TRBJ2-2; d_gene: .; abundance: .; CDR3nt: TGTGCCAGTAGTATAGAGCGACTAGCCGGGGAGCTGTTTTTT; CDR3aa: CASSIERLAGELFF
v_gene: TRBV5-4; j_gene: TRBJ1-1; d_gene: TRBD1; abundance: .; CDR3nt: TGTGCCAGCAGCCTTTGGACAGGTGGAACTGAAGCTTTCTTT; CDR3aa: CASSLWTGGTEAFF
v_gene: TRBV7-2; j_gene: TRBJ2-2; d_gene: .; abundance: once; CDR3nt: TGTGCCAGCAGCTTGTTGGACAGTTGGGCCACCGGGGAGCTGTTTTTT; CDR3aa: CASSLLDSWATGELFF
v_gene: TRBV11-2; j_gene: TRBJ2-3; d_gene: .; abundance: .; CDR3nt: TGTGCCAGCAGCTCGACCGGGACTTGGGGCACAGATACGCAGTATTTT; CDR3aa: CASSSTGTWGTDTQYF
v_gene: TRBV27; j_gene: TRBJ1-5; d_gene: TRBD1; abundance: .; CDR3nt: TGTGCCAGCAGTTCACGGACAGGGTGGGATCAGCCCCAGCATTTT; CDR3aa: CASSSRTGWDQPQHF
v_gene: TRBV9; j_gene: TRBJ2-1; d_gene: .; abundance: .; CDR3nt: TGTGCCAGCAGCGTAAGGGGAGGGGGCAATGAGCAGTTCTTC; CDR3aa: CASSVRGGGNEQFF
v_gene: TRBV11-2; j_gene: TRBJ1-4; d_gene: .; abundance: .; CDR3nt: TGTGCCAGCAGCTTAGGTCGACCGCACAATGAAAAACTGTTTTTT; CDR3aa: CASSLGRPHNEKLFF
v_gene: TRBV11-3; j_gene: TRBJ2-7; d_gene: .; abundance: .; CDR3nt: TGTGCCAGCAGCTTAACACCACGGGCACCGCAGTACTTC; CDR3aa: CASSLTPRAPQYF
v_gene: TRBV21-1; j_gene: TRBJ2-2; d_gene: .; abundance: .; CDR3nt: TGTGCCAGCAGCGCCTACACCGGGGAGCTGTTTTTT; CDR3aa: CASSAYTGELFF
v_gene: TRBV25-1; j_gene: TRBJ1-6; d_gene: .; abundance: .; CDR3nt: TGTGCCAGCAGCGCCGGGCATTCACCCCTCCACTTT; CDR3aa: CASSAGHSPLHF
v_gene: TRBV5-1; j_gene: TRBJ1-4; d_gene: TRBD1; abundance: .; CDR3nt: TGCGCCAGCAGCTTGGCGGGACAGACTAATGAAAAACTGTTTTTT; CDR3aa: CASSLAGQTNEKLFF
v_gene: TRBV28; j_gene: TRBJ2-4; d_gene: .; abundance: .; CDR3nt: TGTGCCACCCTATCGACCCTAGCCAAAAACATTCAGTACTTC; CDR3aa: CATLSTLAKNIQYF
v_gene: TRBV13; j_gene: TRBJ2-5; d_gene: TRBD2; abundance: once; CDR3nt: TGTGCCAGCAGCCCCCCCCTAGCGGGTGGGGAAGAGACCCAGTACTTC; CDR3aa: CASSPPLAGGEETQYF
v_gene: TRBV6-1; j_gene: TRBJ1-5; d_gene: .; abundance: .; CDR3nt: TGTGCCAGCAGTTCGGTGGCTAGCAATCAGCCCCAGCATTTT; CDR3aa: CASSSVASNQPQHF
v_gene: TRBV6-5; j_gene: TRBJ1-1; d_gene: .; abundance: .; CDR3nt: TGTGCCAGCAGCCCCACCAGCCGGGACACTGAAGCTTTCTTT; CDR3aa: CASSPTSRDTEAFF
v_gene: TRBV7-6; j_gene: TRBJ1-1; d_gene: .; abundance: .; CDR3nt: TGTGCCAGCAGCTCCGACACGAACACTGAAGCTTTCTTT; CDR3aa: CASSSDTNTEAFF
v_gene: TRBV12-5; j_gene: TRBJ1-2; d_gene: .; abundance: .; CDR3nt: TGTGCTAGTTCAGGCAGTAACTATGGCTACACCTTC; CDR3aa: CASSGSNYGYTF
v_gene: TRBV29-1; j_gene: TRBJ2-6; d_gene: .; abundance: .; CDR3nt: TGCAGCGTTACAGTCTCTGGGGCCAACGTCCTGACTTTC; CDR3aa: CSVTVSGANVLTF
v_gene: TRBV28; j_gene: TRBJ2-5; d_gene: .; abundance: once; CDR3nt: TGTGCCAGCAGTCACGGACAGACCCGGTGGCAAGAGACCCAGTACTTC; CDR3aa: CASSHGQTRWQETQYF
v_gene: TRBV10-1; j_gene: TRBJ1-2; d_gene: .; abundance: .; CDR3nt: TGCGCCAGCAGTCAGGGCAGGGACTATGGCTACACCTTC; CDR3aa: CASSQGRDYGYTF
v_gene: TRBV5-8; j_gene: TRBJ1-4; d_gene: .; abundance: .; CDR3nt: TGTGCCAGCAGCTTGGGATTACTTTCGACTAATGAAAAACTGTTTTTT; CDR3aa: CASSLGLLSTNEKLFF
v_gene: TRBV19; j_gene: TRBJ2-1; d_gene: .; abundance: .; CDR3nt: TGTGCCAGTAGTAGTCCGGGACCGGGCAATGAGCAGTTCTTC; CDR3aa: CASSSPGPGNEQFF
v_gene: TRBV28; j_gene: TRBJ1-1; d_gene: TRBD1; abundance: .; CDR3nt: TGTGCCAGCAGTATCGACAGGGGGGGGAACACTGAAGCTTTCTTT; CDR3aa: CASSIDRGGNTEAFF
v_gene: TRBV10-2; j_gene: TRBJ2-1; d_gene: TRBD2; abundance: .; CDR3nt: TGCGCCAGCAAGACTAGCGGGCGGCCCGAGCAGTTCTTC; CDR3aa: CASKTSGRPEQFF
v_gene: TRBV29-1; j_gene: TRBJ2-7; d_gene: .; abundance: .; CDR3nt: TGCAGCTTTCAGGGCAGCTCCTACGAGCAGTACTTC; CDR3aa: CSFQGSSYEQYF
v_gene: TRBV10-3; j_gene: TRBJ2-7; d_gene: .; abundance: .; CDR3nt: TGTGCCATCAGTGAGCCAAGGTCATACGAGCAGTACTTC; CDR3aa: CAISEPRSYEQYF
v_gene: TRBV13; j_gene: TRBJ2-3; d_gene: .; abundance: once; CDR3nt: TGTGCCAGCAGCCCACGGAGAGGGGGCACAGATACGCAGTATTTT; CDR3aa: CASSPRRGGTDTQYF
v_gene: TRBV28; j_gene: TRBJ1-5; d_gene: .; abundance: few; CDR3nt: TGTGCCAGTAGCCGGAAGTGGGGTCAACCCCAGCATTTT; CDR3aa: CASSRKWGQPQHF
v_gene: TRBV6-1; j_gene: TRBJ1-1; d_gene: .; abundance: once; CDR3nt: TGTGCCAGCAGTGAATCGGGCAGGAACACTGAAGCTTTCTTT; CDR3aa: CASSESGRNTEAFF
v_gene: TRBV5-1; j_gene: TRBJ2-1; d_gene: TRBD2; abundance: .; CDR3nt: TGCGCCAGCAGCTTCAGGCGGGAGGGCAATGAGCAGTTCTTC; CDR3aa: CASSFRREGNEQFF
v_gene: TRBV5-1; j_gene: TRBJ1-5; d_gene: .; abundance: .; CDR3nt: TGCGCCAGCAGCTTACAGGGCGGGAGCAATCAGCCCCAGCATTTT; CDR3aa: CASSLQGGSNQPQHF